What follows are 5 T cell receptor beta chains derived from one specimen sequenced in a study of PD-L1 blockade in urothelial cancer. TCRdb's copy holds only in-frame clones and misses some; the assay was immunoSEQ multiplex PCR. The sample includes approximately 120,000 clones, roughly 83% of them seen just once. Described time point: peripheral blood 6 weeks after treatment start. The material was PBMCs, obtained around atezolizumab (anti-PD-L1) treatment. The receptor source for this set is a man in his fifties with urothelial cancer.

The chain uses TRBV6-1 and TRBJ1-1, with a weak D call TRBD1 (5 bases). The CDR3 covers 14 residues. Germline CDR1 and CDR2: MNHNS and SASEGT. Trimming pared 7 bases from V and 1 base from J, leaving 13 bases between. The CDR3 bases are TGTGCCAGCACCACAATAACAGGGAACACTGAAGCTTTCTTT. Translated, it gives CASTTITGNTEAFF.

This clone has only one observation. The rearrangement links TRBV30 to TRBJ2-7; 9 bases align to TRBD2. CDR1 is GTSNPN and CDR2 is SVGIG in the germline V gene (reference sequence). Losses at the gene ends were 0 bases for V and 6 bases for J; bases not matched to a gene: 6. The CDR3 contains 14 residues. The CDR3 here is CAWSVLAGNAEQYF. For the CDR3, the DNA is TGTGCCTGGAGTGTACTAGCGGGTAACGCCGAGCAGTACTTC. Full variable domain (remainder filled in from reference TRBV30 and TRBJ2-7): SQTIHQWPATLVQPVGSPLSLECTVEGTSNPNLYWYRQAAGRGLQLLFYSVGIGQISSEVPQNLSASRPQDRQFILSSKKLLLSDSGFYLCAWSVLAGNAEQYFGPGTRLTVT.

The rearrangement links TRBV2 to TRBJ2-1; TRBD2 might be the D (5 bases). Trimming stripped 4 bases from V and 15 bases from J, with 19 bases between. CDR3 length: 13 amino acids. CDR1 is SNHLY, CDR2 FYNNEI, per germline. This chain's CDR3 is CASSVRSEAGGFF. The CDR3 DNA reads TGTGCCAGCAGTGTCCGTTCCGAGGCCGGAGGGTTCTTC.

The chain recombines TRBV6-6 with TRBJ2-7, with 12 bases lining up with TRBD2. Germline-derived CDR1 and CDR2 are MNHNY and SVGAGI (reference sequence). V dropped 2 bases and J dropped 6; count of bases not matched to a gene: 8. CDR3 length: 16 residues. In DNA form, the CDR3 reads TGTGCCAGCAGTTACGCTAGCGGGAGGGCCGCTGGCGAGCAGTACTTC. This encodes CASSYASGRAAGEQYF.

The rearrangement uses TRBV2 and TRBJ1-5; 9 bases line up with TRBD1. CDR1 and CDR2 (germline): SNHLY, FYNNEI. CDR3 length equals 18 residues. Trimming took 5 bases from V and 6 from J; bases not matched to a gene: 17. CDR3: CASSSRDPGQGFGQPQHF. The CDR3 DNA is TGTGCCAGCAGTTCTCGTGACCCGGGACAGGGTTTTGGTCAGCCCCAGCATTTT.